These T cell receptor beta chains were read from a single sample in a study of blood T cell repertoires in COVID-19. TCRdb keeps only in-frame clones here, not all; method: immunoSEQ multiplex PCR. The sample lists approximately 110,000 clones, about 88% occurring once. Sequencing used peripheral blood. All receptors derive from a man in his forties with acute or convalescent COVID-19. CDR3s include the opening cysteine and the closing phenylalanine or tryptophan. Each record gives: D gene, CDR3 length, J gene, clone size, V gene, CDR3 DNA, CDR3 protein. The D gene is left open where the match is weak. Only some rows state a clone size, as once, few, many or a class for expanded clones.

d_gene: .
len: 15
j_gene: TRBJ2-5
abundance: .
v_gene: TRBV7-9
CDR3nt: TGTGCCAGCAGCTTAGGGCGCAGGGGCCAAGAGACCCAGTACTTC
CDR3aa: CASSLGRRGQETQYF

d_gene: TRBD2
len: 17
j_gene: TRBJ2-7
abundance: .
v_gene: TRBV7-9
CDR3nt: TGTGCCAGCAGCTTTCCTTTGACTAGCGGGAAGGTATACGAGCAGTACTTC
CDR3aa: CASSFPLTSGKVYEQYF

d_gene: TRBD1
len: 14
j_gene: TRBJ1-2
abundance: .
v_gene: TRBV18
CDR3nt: TGTGCCAGCTCGTCGACAGGGAATGCCTATGGCTACACCTTC
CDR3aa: CASSSTGNAYGYTF

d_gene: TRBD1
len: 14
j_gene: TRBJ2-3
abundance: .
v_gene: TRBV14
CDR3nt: TGTGCCAGCAGCCAAGATCCGCGACAGGGGTCGCAGTATTTT
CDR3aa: CASSQDPRQGSQYF

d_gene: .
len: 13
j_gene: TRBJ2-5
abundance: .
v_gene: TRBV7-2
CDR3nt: TGTGCCAGCAGCTCTGGACTGAGGGAGACCCAGTACTTC
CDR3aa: CASSSGLRETQYF

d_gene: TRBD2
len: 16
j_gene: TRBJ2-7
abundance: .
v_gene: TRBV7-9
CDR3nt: TGTGCCAGCAGCTACCCCATTGCGGGGGACCCCTACGAGCAGTACTTC
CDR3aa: CASSYPIAGDPYEQYF

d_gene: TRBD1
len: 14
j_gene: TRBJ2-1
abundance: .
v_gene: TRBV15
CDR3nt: TGTGCCACCCGTCCAGGGGGTCCTTACAATGAGCAGTTCTTC
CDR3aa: CATRPGGPYNEQFF

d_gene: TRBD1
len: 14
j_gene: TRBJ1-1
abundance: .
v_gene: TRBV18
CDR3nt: TGTGCCAGCTCAGCGACAGGGGGGTACACTGAAGCTTTCTTT
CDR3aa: CASSATGGYTEAFF

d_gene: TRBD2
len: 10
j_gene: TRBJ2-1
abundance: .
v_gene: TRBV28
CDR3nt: TGTGCCAGTGCGGGAGTCGGGCAGTTCTTC
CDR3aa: CASAGVGQFF

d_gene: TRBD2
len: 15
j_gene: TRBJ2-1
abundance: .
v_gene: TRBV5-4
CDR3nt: TGTGCCAGCAGCTCGAGGACTAGCGGGGGGCCCGAGCAGTTCTTC
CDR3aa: CASSSRTSGGPEQFF

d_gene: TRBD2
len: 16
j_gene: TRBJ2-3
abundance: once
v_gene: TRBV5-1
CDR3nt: TGCGCCAGCAGCTTTCGACTAGCGGGGGGTAGAGATACGCAGTATTTT
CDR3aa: CASSFRLAGGRDTQYF

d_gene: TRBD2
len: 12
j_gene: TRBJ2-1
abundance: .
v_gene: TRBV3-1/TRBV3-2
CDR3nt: TGTGCCAGCAGCTCTAGCGGGTGGGAGCAGTTCTTC
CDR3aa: CASSSSGWEQFF

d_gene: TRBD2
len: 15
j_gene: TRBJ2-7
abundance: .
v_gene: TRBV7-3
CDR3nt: TGTGCCAGCAGCCAACTAGCGGGGGCCTCCTACGAGCAGTACTTC
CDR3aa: CASSQLAGASYEQYF

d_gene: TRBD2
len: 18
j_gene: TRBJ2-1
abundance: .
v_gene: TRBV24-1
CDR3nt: TGTGCCACCAGTCCGGGACTAGCCGAAATTAGCTCCTACAATGAGCAGTTCTTC
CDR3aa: CATSPGLAEISSYNEQFF

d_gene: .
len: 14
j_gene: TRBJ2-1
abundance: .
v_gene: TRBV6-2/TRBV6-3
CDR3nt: TGTGCCAGCAGTCCGATCCGGGGGTACAATGAGCAGTTCTTC
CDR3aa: CASSPIRGYNEQFF

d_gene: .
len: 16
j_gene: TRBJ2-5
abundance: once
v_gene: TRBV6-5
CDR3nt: TGTGCCAGCAGTTACACGTGGGACACCCTCCAAGAGACCCAGTACTTC
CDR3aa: CASSYTWDTLQETQYF

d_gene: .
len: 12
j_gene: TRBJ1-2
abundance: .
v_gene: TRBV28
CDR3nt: TGTGCCAGCAGTTTACCAGGGTATGGCTACACCTTC
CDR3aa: CASSLPGYGYTF

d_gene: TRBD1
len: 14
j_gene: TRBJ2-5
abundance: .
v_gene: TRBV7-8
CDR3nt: TGTGCCAGCAGCTTTCGGACAGGGTCAGAGACCCAGTACTTC
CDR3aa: CASSFRTGSETQYF

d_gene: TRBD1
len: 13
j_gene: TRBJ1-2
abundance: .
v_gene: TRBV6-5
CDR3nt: TGTGCCAGCAGCCGTGACAGGGAGGCTGGCTACACCTTC
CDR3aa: CASSRDREAGYTF

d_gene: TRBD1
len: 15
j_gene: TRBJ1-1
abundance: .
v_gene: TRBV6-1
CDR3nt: TGTGCCAGCAGTGAAGGGGGGACAGGGAGAACTGAAGCTTTCTTT
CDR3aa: CASSEGGTGRTEAFF

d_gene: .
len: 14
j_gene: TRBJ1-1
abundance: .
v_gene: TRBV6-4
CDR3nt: TGTGCCAGCAGTGACTCGAACAGGGCTACTGAAGCTTTCTTT
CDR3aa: CASSDSNRATEAFF

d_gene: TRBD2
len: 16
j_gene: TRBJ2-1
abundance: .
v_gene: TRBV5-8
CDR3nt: TGTGCCAGCACCCTCCCCGGGCGGGGGGTTCTCTATGAGCAGTTCTTC
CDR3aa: CASTLPGRGVLYEQFF

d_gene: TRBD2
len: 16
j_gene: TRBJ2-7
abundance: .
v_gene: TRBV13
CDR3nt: TGTGCCAGCAGCTTTTCGGGAGGCCCGAATTCCTACGAGCAGTACTTC
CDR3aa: CASSFSGGPNSYEQYF

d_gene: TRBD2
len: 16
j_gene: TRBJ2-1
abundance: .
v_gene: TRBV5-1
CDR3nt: TGCGCCAGCAGCTTGGTTTTCGGGACTAGCGGGACTGAGCAGTTCTTC
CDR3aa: CASSLVFGTSGTEQFF

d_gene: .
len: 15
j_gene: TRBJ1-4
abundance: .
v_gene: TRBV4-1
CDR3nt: TGCGCCAGCAGCCCAGGGCACAGCGACCCTGAAAAACTGTTTTTT
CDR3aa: CASSPGHSDPEKLFF

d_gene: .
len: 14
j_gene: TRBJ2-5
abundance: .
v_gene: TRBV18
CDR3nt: TGTGCCAGCTCACGGGTGGGGGCGAAGGAGACCCAGTACTTC
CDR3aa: CASSRVGAKETQYF

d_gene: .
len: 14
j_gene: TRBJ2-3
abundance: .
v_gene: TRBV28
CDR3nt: TGTGCCAGCGTGGGCCCGCAGGGGACAGATACGCAGTATTTT
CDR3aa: CASVGPQGTDTQYF

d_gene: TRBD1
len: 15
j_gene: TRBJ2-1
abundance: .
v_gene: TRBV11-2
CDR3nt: TGTGCCAGCAGTTCCTCAGGGGGCGCCTACAATGAGCAGTTCTTC
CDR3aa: CASSSSGGAYNEQFF

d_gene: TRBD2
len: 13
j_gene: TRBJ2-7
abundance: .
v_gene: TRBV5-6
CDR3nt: TGTGCCAGCAGCTGGGGACTAGCGATCGAGCAGTACTTC
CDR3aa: CASSWGLAIEQYF

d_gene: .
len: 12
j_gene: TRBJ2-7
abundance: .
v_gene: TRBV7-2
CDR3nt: TGTGCCAGCAGCCGGGACAAGTACGAGCAGTACTTC
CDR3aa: CASSRDKYEQYF

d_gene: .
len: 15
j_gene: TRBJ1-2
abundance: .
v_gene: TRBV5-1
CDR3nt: TGCGCCAGCAGAGAGGCAGTGGACAGCGCGCAGGGCTACACCTTC
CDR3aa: CASREAVDSAQGYTF

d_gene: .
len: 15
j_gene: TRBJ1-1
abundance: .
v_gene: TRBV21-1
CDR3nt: TGTGCCAGCAGCACACACAGGGGGCGAATCACTGAAGCTTTCTTT
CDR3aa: CASSTHRGRITEAFF

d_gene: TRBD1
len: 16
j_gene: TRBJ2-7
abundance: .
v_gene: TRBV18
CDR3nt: TGTGCCAGCTCACCCTATAAGACAGGGTCCTCCTACGAGCAGTACTTC
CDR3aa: CASSPYKTGSSYEQYF

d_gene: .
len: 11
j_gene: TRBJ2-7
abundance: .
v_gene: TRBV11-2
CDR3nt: TGTGCCAGCGGACTCTTCTACGAGCAGTACTTC
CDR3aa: CASGLFYEQYF